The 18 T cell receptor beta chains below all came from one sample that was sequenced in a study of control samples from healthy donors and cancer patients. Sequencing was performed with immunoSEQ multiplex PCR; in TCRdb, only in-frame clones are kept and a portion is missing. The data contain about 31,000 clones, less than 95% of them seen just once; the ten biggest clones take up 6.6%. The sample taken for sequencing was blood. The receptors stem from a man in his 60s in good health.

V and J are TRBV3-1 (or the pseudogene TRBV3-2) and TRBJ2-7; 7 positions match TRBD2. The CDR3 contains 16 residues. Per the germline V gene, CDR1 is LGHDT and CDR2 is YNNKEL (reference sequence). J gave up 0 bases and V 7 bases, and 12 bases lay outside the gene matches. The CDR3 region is CASTSGERGRSYEQYF. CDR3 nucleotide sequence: TGTGCCAGCACCTCAGGCGAGCGGGGCCGCTCCTACGAGCAGTACTTC.

For the CDR3, the DNA is TGTGCCAGCAGCCGACAGGGCGCTCAGCCCCAGCATTTT. Translating it yields CASSRQGAQPQHF. The chain links TRBV6-5 to TRBJ1-5, with 7 bases identical to TRBD1. V trimming: 6 bases; J trimming: 6 bases; junction bases outside the gene matches: 5. This CDR3 is 13 amino acids long. Germline V gives CDR1 MNHEY, CDR2 SVGAGI.

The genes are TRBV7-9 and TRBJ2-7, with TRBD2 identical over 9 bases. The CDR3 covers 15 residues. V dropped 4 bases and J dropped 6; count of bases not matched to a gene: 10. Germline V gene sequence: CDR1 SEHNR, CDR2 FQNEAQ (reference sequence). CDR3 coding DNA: TGTGCCAGCAGCTACCTGGGCGCGGGGGGGCTCGAGCAGTACTTC. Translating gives CASSYLGAGGLEQYF.

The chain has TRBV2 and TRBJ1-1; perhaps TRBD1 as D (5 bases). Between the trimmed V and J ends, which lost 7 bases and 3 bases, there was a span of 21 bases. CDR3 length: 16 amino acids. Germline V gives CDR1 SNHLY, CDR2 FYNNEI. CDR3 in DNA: TGTGCCAGCACCATCAGGGATCGGTTGGGGGACACTGAAGCTTTCTTT. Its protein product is CASTIRDRLGDTEAFF.

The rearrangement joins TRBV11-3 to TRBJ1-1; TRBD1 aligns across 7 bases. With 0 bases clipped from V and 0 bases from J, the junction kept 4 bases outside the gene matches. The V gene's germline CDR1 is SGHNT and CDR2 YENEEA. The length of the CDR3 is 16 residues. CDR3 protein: CASSLDSGQLNTEAFF. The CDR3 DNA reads TGTGCCAGCAGCTTAGATTCGGGACAGCTGAACACTGAAGCTTTCTTT.

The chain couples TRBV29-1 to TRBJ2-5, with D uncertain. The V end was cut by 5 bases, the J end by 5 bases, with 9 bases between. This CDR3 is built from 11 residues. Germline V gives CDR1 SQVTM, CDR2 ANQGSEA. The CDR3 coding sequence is TGCAGCGTTCTTTACGCCGAGACCCAGTACTTC. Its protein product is CSVLYAETQYF.

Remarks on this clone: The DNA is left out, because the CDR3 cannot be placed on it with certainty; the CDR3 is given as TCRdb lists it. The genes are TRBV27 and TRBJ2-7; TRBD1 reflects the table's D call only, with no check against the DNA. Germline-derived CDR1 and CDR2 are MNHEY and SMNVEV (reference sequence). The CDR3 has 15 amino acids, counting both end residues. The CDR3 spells CASSSSDRGPGEQYF.

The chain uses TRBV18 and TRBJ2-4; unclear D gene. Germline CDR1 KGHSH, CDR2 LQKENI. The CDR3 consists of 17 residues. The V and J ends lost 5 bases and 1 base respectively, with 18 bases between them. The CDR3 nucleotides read TGTGCCAGCTCAGACCGGGCGCTTCATTTGGCCAAAAACATTCAGTACTTC. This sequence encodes CASSDRALHLAKNIQYF.

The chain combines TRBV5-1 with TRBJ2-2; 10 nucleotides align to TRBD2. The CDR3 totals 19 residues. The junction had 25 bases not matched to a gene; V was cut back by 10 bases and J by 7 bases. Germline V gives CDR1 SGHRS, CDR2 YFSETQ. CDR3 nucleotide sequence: TGCGCCCCCCGCGTGGGGGGCCTAGCGGGGGCCTCAAATTTCGGGGAGCTGTTTTTT. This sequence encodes CAPRVGGLAGASNFGELFF.

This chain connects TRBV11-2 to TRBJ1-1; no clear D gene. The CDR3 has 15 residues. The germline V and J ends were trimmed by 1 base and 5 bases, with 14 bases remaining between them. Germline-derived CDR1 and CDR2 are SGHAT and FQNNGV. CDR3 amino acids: CASSLGAGRETEAFF. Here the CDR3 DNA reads TGTGCCAGCAGCTTAGGGGCGGGGAGGGAAACTGAAGCTTTCTTT.

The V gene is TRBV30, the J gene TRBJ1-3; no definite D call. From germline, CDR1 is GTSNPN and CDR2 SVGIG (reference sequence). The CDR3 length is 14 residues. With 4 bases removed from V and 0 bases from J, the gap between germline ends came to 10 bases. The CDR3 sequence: CAWIHGDSGNTIYF. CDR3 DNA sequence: TGTGCCTGGATCCACGGGGACTCTGGAAACACCATATATTTT.

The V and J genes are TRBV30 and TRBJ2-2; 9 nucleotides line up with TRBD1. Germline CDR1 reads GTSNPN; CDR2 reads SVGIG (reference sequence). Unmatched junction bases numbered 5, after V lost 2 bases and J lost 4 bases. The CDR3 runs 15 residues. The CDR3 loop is CAWSRGQGSTGELFF. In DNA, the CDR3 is TGTGCCTGGAGTAGGGGACAGGGTAGCACCGGGGAGCTGTTTTTT.

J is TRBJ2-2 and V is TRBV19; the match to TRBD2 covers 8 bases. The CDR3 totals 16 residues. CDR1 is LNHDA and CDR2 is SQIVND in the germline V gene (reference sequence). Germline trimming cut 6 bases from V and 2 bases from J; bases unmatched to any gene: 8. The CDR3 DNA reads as TGTGCCAGTAGACTATACCGGGAGGGAAACACCGGGGAGCTGTTTTTT. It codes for CASRLYREGNTGELFF.

CDR3 protein: CASSPQGGEAKNIQYF. The CDR3 DNA follows: TGTGCCAGCTCACCCCAGGGGGGCGAGGCCAAAAACATTCAGTACTTC. The chain recombines TRBV18 with TRBJ2-4, with a tentative D call TRBD1 (7 bases). This CDR3 has 16 amino acids. The ends were cut back, 3 bases at V and 1 base at J, with 13 bases in the middle. Germline values: CDR1 KGHSH, CDR2 LQKENI.

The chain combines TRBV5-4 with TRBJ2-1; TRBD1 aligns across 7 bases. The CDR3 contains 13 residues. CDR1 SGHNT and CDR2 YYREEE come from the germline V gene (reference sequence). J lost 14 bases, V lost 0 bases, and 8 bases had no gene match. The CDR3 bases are TGTGCCAGCAGCTTGGCGGGTCTGCAGGGGGAGTTCTTC. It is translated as CASSLAGLQGEFF.

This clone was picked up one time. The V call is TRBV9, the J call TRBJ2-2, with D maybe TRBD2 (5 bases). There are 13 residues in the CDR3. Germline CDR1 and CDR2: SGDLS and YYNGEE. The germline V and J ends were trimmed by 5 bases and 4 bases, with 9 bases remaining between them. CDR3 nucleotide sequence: TGTGCCAGCAGACGAGGAGGCACCGGGGAGCTGTTTTTT. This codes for CASRRGGTGELFF.

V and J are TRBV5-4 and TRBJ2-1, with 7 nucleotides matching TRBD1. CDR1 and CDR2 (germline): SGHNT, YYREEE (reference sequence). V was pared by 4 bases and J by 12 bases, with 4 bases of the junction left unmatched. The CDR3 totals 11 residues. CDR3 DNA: TGTGCCAGCAGCCAACAGGGGCGGCAGTTCTTC. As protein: CASSQQGRQFF.

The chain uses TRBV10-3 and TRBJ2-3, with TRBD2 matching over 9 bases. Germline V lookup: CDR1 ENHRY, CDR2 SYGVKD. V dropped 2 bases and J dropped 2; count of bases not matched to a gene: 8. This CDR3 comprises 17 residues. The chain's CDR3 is CAISEGVGGGATDTQYF. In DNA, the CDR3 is TGTGCCATCAGTGAGGGTGTAGGCGGGGGGGCCACAGATACGCAGTATTTT.